The text below deals with one T cell receptor (beta chain). In the original workflow: Using reference gene primer amplification, nucleated cell counts were estimated. TCRdb's table, derived via immunoSEQ multiplex PCR, lists solely in-frame clones and lacks some. V, J and clone size are those of that table, while D and trimming were read from the DNA. The table lists roughly 300,000 clones, 90% of them singletons. This CDR3 comprises 16 residues. CDR1 and CDR2 (germline): SGHRS, YFSETQ. V lost 4 bases, J lost 0 bases, and 14 bases lay in between. Seattle-derived patients entered the study during active infection and were followed longitudinally. These data belong to a study of blood T cell repertoires in COVID-19.

The V and J genes are TRBV5-1 and TRBJ2-4; D might be TRBD2 (6 bases). Sequencing was carried out using peripheral blood. The source of this sequence is a woman in her twenties or thirties with COVID-19, enrolled during active disease. CDR3 loop: CASSPRDLAAKNIQYF. CDR3 sequence (DNA): TGCGCCAGCAGCCCCCGGGACTTAGCAGCCAAAAACATTCAGTACTTC.